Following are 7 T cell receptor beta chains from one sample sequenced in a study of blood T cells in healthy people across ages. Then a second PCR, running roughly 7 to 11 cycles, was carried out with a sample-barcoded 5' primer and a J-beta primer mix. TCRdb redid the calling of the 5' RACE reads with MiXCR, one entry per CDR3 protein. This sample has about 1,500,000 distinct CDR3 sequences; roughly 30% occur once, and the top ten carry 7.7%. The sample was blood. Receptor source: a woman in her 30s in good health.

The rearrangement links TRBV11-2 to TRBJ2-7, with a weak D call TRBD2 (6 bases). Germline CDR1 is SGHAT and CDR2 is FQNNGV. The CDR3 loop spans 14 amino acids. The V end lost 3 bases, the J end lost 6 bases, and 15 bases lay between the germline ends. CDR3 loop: CASSFGASVSEQYF. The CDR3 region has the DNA TGTGCCAGCAGCTTCGGGGCTAGCGTGAGCGAGCAGTACTTC.

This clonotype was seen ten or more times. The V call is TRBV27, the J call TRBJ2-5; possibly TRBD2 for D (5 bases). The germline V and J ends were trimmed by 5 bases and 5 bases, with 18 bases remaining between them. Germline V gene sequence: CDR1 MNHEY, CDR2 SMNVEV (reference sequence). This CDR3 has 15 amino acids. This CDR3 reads CASSPSGPWEETQYF. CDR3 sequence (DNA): TGTGCCAGCAGTCCTAGTGGACCCTGGGAGGAGACCCAGTACTTC.

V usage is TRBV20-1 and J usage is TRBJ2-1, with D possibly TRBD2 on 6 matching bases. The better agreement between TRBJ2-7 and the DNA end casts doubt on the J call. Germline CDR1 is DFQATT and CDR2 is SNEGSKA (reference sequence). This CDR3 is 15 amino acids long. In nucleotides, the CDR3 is TGCAGTGCTGAAGATCACCGGGGGACCTACAATGAGCAGTACTTC. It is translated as CSAEDHRGTYNEQYF.

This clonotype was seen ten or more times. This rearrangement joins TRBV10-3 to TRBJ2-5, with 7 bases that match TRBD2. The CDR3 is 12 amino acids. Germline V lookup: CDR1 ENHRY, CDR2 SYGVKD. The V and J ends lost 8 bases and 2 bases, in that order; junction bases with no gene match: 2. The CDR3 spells CAIAGVQETQYF. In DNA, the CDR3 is TGTGCCATCGCGGGGGTACAAGAGACCCAGTACTTC.

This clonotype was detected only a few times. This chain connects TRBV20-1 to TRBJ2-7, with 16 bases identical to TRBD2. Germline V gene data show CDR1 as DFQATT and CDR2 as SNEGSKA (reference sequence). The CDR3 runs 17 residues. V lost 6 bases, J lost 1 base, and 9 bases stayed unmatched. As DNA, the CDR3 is TGCAGTGCCCAGGGACTAGCGGGAGGGCCTACTTCCTACGAGCAGTACTTC. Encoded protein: CSAQGLAGGPTSYEQYF.

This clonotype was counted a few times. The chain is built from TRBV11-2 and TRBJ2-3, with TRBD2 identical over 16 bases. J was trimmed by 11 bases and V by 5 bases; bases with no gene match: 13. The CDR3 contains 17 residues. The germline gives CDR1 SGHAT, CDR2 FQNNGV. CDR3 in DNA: TGTGCCAGCAGCAGACGGGGACTAGCGGGGGGGAGCCAGGGGCAGTATTTT. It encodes CASSRRGLAGGSQGQYF.

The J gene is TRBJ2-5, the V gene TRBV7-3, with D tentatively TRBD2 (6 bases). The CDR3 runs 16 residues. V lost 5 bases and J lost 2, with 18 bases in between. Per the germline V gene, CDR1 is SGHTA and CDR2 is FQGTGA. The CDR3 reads CASSIRAAGYQETQYF. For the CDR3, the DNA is TGTGCCAGCAGCATCCGGGCGGCGGGGTATCAAGAGACCCAGTACTTC. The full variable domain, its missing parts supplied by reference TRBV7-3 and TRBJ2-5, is GAGVSQTPSNKVTEKGKYVELRCDPISGHTALYWYRQSLGQGPEFLIYFQGTGAADDSGLPNDRFFAVRPEGSVSTLKIQRTERGDSAVYLCASSIRAAGYQETQYFGPGTRLLVL.